One and the same sample provided the 25 T cell receptor beta chains below, sequenced in a study of spatial heterogeneity in lung cancer. In TCRdb, the 5' RACE reads were re-called with MiXCR into one record per CDR3 protein. The top ten hold approximately 14% of the sample, which has 24,000 or so distinct CDR3 sequences, about 7% seen once. As for time point: sample taken at primary tumor resection. The sequencing used PBMCs, collected at surgery. These receptors all stem from a male donor with early-stage non-small cell lung cancer.

This clonotype came up a few times. The chain joins TRBV12-3 or TRBV12-4 to TRBJ1-1; D gene unclear. The CDR3 consists of 12 residues. The V end was cut by 10 bases, the J end by 0 bases, with 9 bases between. The CDR3 DNA sequence: TGTGCCACCGGGCTCTTGAACACTGAAGCTTTCTTT. It specifies CATGLLNTEAFF.

This clonotype was found many times. The V gene is TRBV5-1, the J gene TRBJ2-7, with D perhaps TRBD2 (6 bases). The CDR3 runs to 14 residues. Germline CDR1 reads SGHRS; CDR2 reads YFSETQ. Trimming took off 3 bases at V and 2 bases at J, with 12 bases between the two ends. CDR3 sequence (DNA): TGCGCCAGCAGCTGGCGTCCGGGGGCCTACGAGCAGTACGTC. It yields the protein CASSWRPGAYEQYV.

There are many counts of this clonotype. J is TRBJ1-6 and V is TRBV14, with D unresolved. Germline-derived CDR1 and CDR2 are SGHDN and FVKESK. Trimming pared 3 bases from V and 7 bases from J, leaving 16 bases between. This CDR3 spans 16 amino acids. CDR3 sequence (DNA): TGTGCCAGCAGCCAGAGAAGGTTAACGAGGAATTCACCCCTCCACTTT. This encodes CASSQRRLTRNSPLHF.

This clonotype showed up many times. This chain uses TRBV5-6 with TRBJ2-7; a weak D match, TRBD1 (6 bases). The CDR3 is 14 residues long. From germline, CDR1 is SGHDT and CDR2 YYEEEE. V was pared by 6 bases and J by 2 bases, with 15 bases between. CDR3 DNA: TGTGCCAGCACCGAGACAGGTAGGGCCTACGAGCAGTACGTC. Translating it yields CASTETGRAYEQYV.

Many counts were recorded for this clonotype. CDR3 in amino acids: CASRRIKGAFF. The CDR3 DNA reads as TGTGCCAGCAGGAGAATTAAGGGGGCTTTCTTT. The chain combines TRBV7-9 with TRBJ1-1; tentative D call: TRBD1 (5 bases). The germline V gene encodes CDR1 SEHNR and CDR2 FQNEAQ (reference sequence). This CDR3 is 11 amino acids long. V lost 6 bases to trimming and J lost 11 bases, with 13 bases between them.

This clonotype was detected many times. V and J are TRBV20-1 and TRBJ2-3, with D perhaps TRBD1 (5 bases). The V and J ends lost 4 bases and 6 bases respectively, with 8 bases between them. Germline assignment: CDR1 DFQATT and CDR2 SNEGSKA (reference sequence). This CDR3 has 11 amino acids. This CDR3 reads CSAIHRDTQYF. CDR3 nucleotides: TGCAGTGCTATACACAGGGATACGCAGTATTTT.

The J gene is TRBJ2-7, the V gene TRBV2; D gene uncertain. Looked up from germline, CDR1 is SNHLY and CDR2 is FYNNEI. The CDR3 runs to 14 residues. Deletions cut 6 bases from V and 2 bases from J, with 14 bases between. In DNA, the CDR3 is TGTGCCAGCAGAGCCAGCCAGCGCACCTACGAGCAGTACTTC. Translation gives CASRASQRTYEQYF.

This chain links TRBV10-3 with TRBJ1-4; 7 bases map to TRBD1. With 6 bases clipped from V and 3 bases from J, the junction kept 1 base outside the gene matches. Germline V gene lookup returns CDR1 ENHRY and CDR2 SYGVKD. The CDR3 extends over 13 amino acids. For the CDR3, the DNA is TGTGCCATCAGGGGACAGCCTAATGAAAAACTGTTTTTT. Residues: CAIRGQPNEKLFF.

V gene TRBV5-4 combines with J gene TRBJ2-5; D gene uncertain. Germline V CDR1 and CDR2: SGHNT, YYREEE (reference sequence). V was clipped by 1 base and J by 4 bases, with 14 bases between them. The CDR3 totals 15 residues. The CDR3, as DNA: TGTGCCAGCAGCTTGAAGAAACAGAAAGTAGAGACCCAGTACTTC. Translating it yields CASSLKKQKVETQYF.

The rearrangement joins TRBV28 to TRBJ2-5, with 9 bases fitting TRBD1. The junction had 13 bases not matched to a gene; V was cut back by 6 bases and J by 2 bases. Germline CDR1 reads MDHEN; CDR2 reads SYDVKM. The CDR3 loop spans 17 amino acids. Here the CDR3 reads CASRSPGQGRRQETQYF. The DNA of the CDR3 is TGTGCCAGCAGATCCCCGGGACAGGGTCGACGGCAAGAGACCCAGTACTTC.

This clonotype has ten or more counts. This sequence joins TRBV5-1 and TRBJ1-2; D uncertain. Germline-derived CDR1 and CDR2 are SGHRS and YFSETQ. The V gene lost 0 bases and the J gene lost 5 bases, with 5 bases spanning the gap. This CDR3 region has 12 residues. CDR3 sequence (DNA): TGCGCCAGCAGCTTGGGAGGTTATGGCTACACCTTC. Translated, it gives CASSLGGYGYTF.

The chain is built from TRBV11-2 and TRBJ1-1; D might be TRBD1 (6 bases). The CDR3 covers 12 residues. Trimming cost V 5 bases and J 6 bases, with 10 bases left between them. The germline CDR1 and CDR2 sequences are SGHAT and FQNNGV. CDR3: CASSRTEAEAFF. In DNA, the CDR3 is TGTGCCAGCAGCAGGACAGAGGCTGAAGCTTTCTTT.

This clonotype was observed at least ten times. The J gene is TRBJ1-2, the V gene TRBV4-2; possible D gene TRBD1, 6 bases. V lost 1 base and J lost 8, with 17 bases in between. The germline V gene encodes CDR1 LGHNA and CDR2 YNFKEQ. The CDR3 spans 15 residues. DNA for the CDR3: TGTGCCAGCAGCCAAGGGACCGGGGGGGCGGCGGGCTACACCTTC. Its protein is CASSQGTGGAAGYTF.

This clonotype was counted many times. The genes are TRBV9 and TRBJ2-1; no reliable D call. The CDR3 has 12 residues. Trimming left V 4 bases short and J 8 bases short, with 10 bases between. Germline loops: CDR1 SGDLS, CDR2 YYNGEE. CDR3 bases: TGTGCCAGCAGCCCCAGCGAGGATGAGCAGTTCTTC. It yields the protein CASSPSEDEQFF.

This clonotype occurred a few times. The CDR3 DNA is TGTGCCAGCAGCGCAGAGGGGGGCATTACGGAGCAGTACTTC. Protein product: CASSAEGGITEQYF. J is TRBJ2-7 and V is TRBV9; TRBD1 or TRBD2 may be the D gene (6 bases each). V was trimmed by 3 bases and J by 7 bases, leaving 17 bases between them. CDR3 length: 14 residues. The germline V gene encodes CDR1 SGDLS and CDR2 YYNGEE.

The sample holds a few counts of this clonotype. The chain employs TRBV18 and TRBJ2-7; perhaps TRBD1 as D (6 bases). Trimming shortened V by 6 bases and J by 4 bases, and 10 bases separated the two germline ends. Germline V gene data show CDR1 as KGHSH and CDR2 as LQKENI. The CDR3 totals 12 residues. The CDR3 DNA is TGTGCCAGCTCCCAGGACAGTTACGAGCAGTACTTC. Translating it yields CASSQDSYEQYF.

This clonotype has a count of ten or more. One junction end does not reproduce the germline sequence, and a read error may be involved. CDR3: CSVEDSGEQYF. The DNA of the CDR3 is TGCAGCGTAGAAGACAGTGGCGAGCAGTACTTC. The chain is built from TRBV29-1 and TRBJ2-7; D may be TRBD1 (5 bases). CDR1 is SQVTM and CDR2 is ANQGSEA in the germline V gene. This CDR3 is built from 11 residues.

This clonotype is deemed medium-sized. In DNA form, the CDR3 reads TGCGCCAGCAGCCCGACCACAGATACGCAGTATTTT. This sequence encodes CASSPTTDTQYF. The chain links TRBV5-1 to TRBJ2-3; the D is unclear. This CDR3 comprises 12 residues. Trimming removed 4 bases from V and 2 bases from J, with 5 bases in between. Germline V lookup: CDR1 SGHRS, CDR2 YFSETQ. Full variable domain (outside the CDR3, taken from reference TRBV5-1 and TRBJ2-3): KAGVTQTPRYLIKTRGQQVTLSCSPISGHRSVSWYQQTPGQGLQFLFEYFSETQRNKGNFPGRFSGRQFSNSRSEMNVSTLELGDSALYLCASSPTTDTQYFGPGTRLTVL.

This clonotype was detected many times. The chain recombines TRBV5-1 with TRBJ1-1; a weak D match, TRBD1 (5 bases). This CDR3 is 13 amino acids long. Germline values: CDR1 SGHRS, CDR2 YFSETQ. The V end was cut by 0 bases, the J end by 6 bases, with 9 bases between. DNA for the CDR3: TGCGCCAGCAGCTTGGCGGGACGGCCTGAAGCTTTCTTT. This encodes CASSLAGRPEAFF.

Ten or more counts support this clonotype. This rearrangement joins TRBV28 to TRBJ2-1, with 9 bases lining up with TRBD1. The trim removed 4 bases at V and 6 bases at J, leaving 7 bases unmatched. The CDR3 totals 15 residues. The V gene's germline CDR1 is MDHEN and CDR2 SYDVKM. The CDR3 loop reads CASSSTGTGSNEQFF. The CDR3 nucleotides read TGTGCCAGCAGTTCTACCGGGACAGGGTCCAATGAGCAGTTCTTC.

This clonotype was counted at least ten times. The chain carries TRBV20-1 and TRBJ2-3; 7 bases map to TRBD2. CDR3 size: 15 residues. Germline lookup yields CDR1 DFQATT and CDR2 SNEGSKA (reference sequence). J lost 0 bases, V lost 3 bases, and 6 bases had no gene match. The DNA of the CDR3 is TGCAGTGCTAGCGGAGCGGGAACTAGCACAGATACGCAGTATTTT. This sequence encodes CSASGAGTSTDTQYF.

This clonotype has a count of ten or more. The chain has TRBV9 and TRBJ2-3; a possible D gene is TRBD1 (6 bases). The CDR3 spans 15 residues. CDR1 and CDR2 from the germline V gene are SGDLS and YYNGEE. V shed 3 bases and J shed 6 bases, with 17 bases lying between them. The CDR3 bases are TGTGCCAGCAGCGCCCGAGGGCAGGGGTTTGATACGCAGTATTTT. It codes for CASSARGQGFDTQYF.

This clonotype was counted many times. V usage is TRBV20-1 and J usage is TRBJ2-1, with 14 positions matching TRBD2. V lost 6 bases and J lost 12; bases outside the gene matches: 19. Per germline, CDR1 DFQATT and CDR2 SNEGSKA (reference sequence). There are 17 residues in the CDR3. CDR3 loop: CSAEPDVTSGRGRGQFF. The CDR3 nucleotides read TGCAGTGCCGAACCGGACGTGACTAGCGGGAGGGGGAGGGGGCAGTTCTTC.

This clonotype was observed a few times. CDR3 bases: TGTGCCAGCAGCAAAGGGCTGAGCACAGATACGCAGTATTTT. This gives the protein CASSKGLSTDTQYF. V gene TRBV13 combines with J gene TRBJ2-3; D is unclear. CDR1 is PRHDT and CDR2 is FYEKMQ in the germline V gene (reference sequence). Trimming stripped 5 bases from V and 0 bases from J, with 9 bases between. The length of the CDR3 is 14 residues.

By share, this clonotype counts as medium-sized. V gene TRBV28 combines with J gene TRBJ2-5; no clear D. V gave up 5 bases and J gave up 2 bases, with 15 bases separating them. CDR1 and CDR2 from the germline V gene are MDHEN and SYDVKM. This CDR3 has 15 residues. DNA for the CDR3: TGTGCCAGCAGTCTGCCGTACGTTACTCAAGAGACCCAGTACTTC. Protein product: CASSLPYVTQETQYF.